Presented here are 14 T cell receptor beta chains from one specimen sequenced in a study of tumor-infiltrating lymphocytes in primary liver carcinoma. Co-extraction of RNA and DNA was performed on about 18-33 mg of unsorted bulk tissue. Starting from approximately 470 ng of total RNA, TCR beta cDNA was produced with a primer in the constant region. Construction of TCR beta libraries relied on three successive nested multiplex PCR rounds employing slightly modified ARM-PCR. Use of TRBV1-TRBV30 forward primers with a C-beta reverse primer characterized the first two PCR rounds, which lasted around 10 cycles each. TCRdb fed the multiplex PCR reads into MiXCR, producing one record per CDR3 protein. The sample gives 60,000 to 90,000 distinct CDR3 sequences, approximately 70% of which show up once; 25% to 35% is in the top ten. The specimen sequenced was liver tumor tissue from sampling region 4. Regarding subset: tumor region T4, right-lateral pole. The receptors were gathered from a man aged 40-55 years with primary liver carcinoma and hepatitis B virus infection.

This clonotype was seen repeatedly, ten times or more. The gene calls are TRBV28 and TRBJ1-1; D is unresolved. V shed 2 bases and J shed 5 bases, with 12 bases lying between them. Germline CDR1 reads MDHEN; CDR2 reads SYDVKM. CDR3 size: 14 residues. The DNA of the CDR3 is TGTGCCAGCAGTTTAGGCACGGAGAGGACTGAAGCTTTCTTT. Protein product: CASSLGTERTEAFF.

The genes are TRBV4-1 and TRBJ2-3; possible D gene TRBD2, 5 bases. CDR1 and CDR2 from the germline V gene are MGHRA and YSYEKL. The V gene lost 9 bases and the J gene lost 1 base, with 11 bases spanning the gap. There are 13 residues in the CDR3. The chain's CDR3 is CASSSRGTDTQYF. CDR3 bases: TGCGCCAGTAGCTCGCGGGGCACAGATACGCAGTATTTT.

The chain is built from TRBV29-1 and TRBJ1-1, with D tentatively TRBD1 (6 bases). The V gene's germline CDR1 is SQVTM and CDR2 ANQGSEA. Trimming left V 1 base short and J 10 bases short, with 19 bases between. This CDR3 region has 14 residues. The CDR3 protein is CSVEGPQLGAGAFF. The CDR3 region has the DNA TGCAGCGTTGAAGGCCCTCAACTGGGGGCTGGAGCTTTCTTT.

Points on this clonotype: An end of the junction differs from the germline gene, which may be a read error. The V gene is TRBV7-6, the J gene TRBJ2-3; D is unresolved. The CDR3 sequence is 14 residues long. Germline-derived CDR1 and CDR2 are SGHVS and FNYEAQ. CDR3 nucleotide sequence: TGTGCCAGCAGCTTAGACCCAACCACATATACGCAGTATTTT. It is translated as CASSLDPTTYTQYF.

This clonotype has ten or more counts. This sequence joins TRBV24-1 and TRBJ2-1; 10 bases are shared with TRBD1. There are 16 residues in the CDR3. V was clipped by 0 bases and J by 5 bases; unmatched bases: 3. Germline-derived CDR1 and CDR2 are KGHDR and SFDVKD. CDR3 coding DNA: TGTGCCACCAGTGATTTGCTGGGACAGGGGAACAATGAGCAGTTCTTC. Translation: CATSDLLGQGNNEQFF.

In this sample, this clonotype turned up many times. The CDR3, as DNA: TGTGCCAGCAGTTTATACCCAGAGGGACCGACCCAAGAGACCCAGTACTTC. Protein product: CASSLYPEGPTQETQYF. The rearrangement links TRBV28 to TRBJ2-5; D possibly matches TRBD1 or TRBD2 (5 bases each). Germline V gene data show CDR1 as MDHEN and CDR2 as SYDVKM. The CDR3 covers 17 residues. V gave up 1 base and J gave up 1 base, with 16 bases separating them. The variable domain in full, with the rest retrieved from reference TRBV28 and TRBJ2-5, is DVKVTQSSRYLVKRTGEKVFLECVQDMDHENMFWYRQDPGLGLRLIYFSYDVKMKEKGDIPEGYSVSREKKERFSLILESASTNQTSMYLCASSLYPEGPTQETQYFGPGTRLLVL.

This clonotype was observed many times. The chain uses TRBV14 and TRBJ2-1; possibly TRBD2 for D (5 bases). V was pared by 2 bases and J by 7 bases, with 6 bases between. The length of the CDR3 is 12 residues. Germline V gives CDR1 SGHDN, CDR2 FVKESK. This CDR3 reads CASSQTRNEQFF. Here the CDR3 DNA reads TGTGCCAGCAGCCAAACTAGGAATGAGCAGTTCTTC.

The chain recombines TRBV10-2 with TRBJ1-2; D uncertain. This CDR3 spans 13 amino acids. Between the trimmed V and J ends, which lost 5 bases and 3 bases, there was a span of 10 bases. Germline CDR1 WSHSY, CDR2 SAAADI. The CDR3 is CASSRSMDYGYTF. The CDR3 DNA is TGCGCCAGCAGTAGGTCTATGGACTATGGCTACACCTTC.

The genes are TRBV6-5 and TRBJ2-7, with D perhaps matching TRBD1 or TRBD2 (6 bases each). Germline V CDR1 and CDR2: MNHEY, SVGAGI. The CDR3 is made up of 14 amino acids. The CDR3: CVSSYSGEGGEQYV. CDR3 coding DNA: TGTGTCAGCAGTTACTCTGGAGAGGGGGGCGAGCAGTACGTC.

The sample holds one count of this clonotype. V is TRBV29-1 and J is TRBJ1-2; maybe TRBD1 (5 bases). From germline, CDR1 is SQVTM and CDR2 ANQGSEA. The CDR3 has 15 residues. The germline V and J ends were trimmed by 4 bases and 4 bases, with 19 bases remaining between them. The CDR3 loop reads CSVAAGTDLSYGYTF. CDR3 nucleotides: TGCAGCGTTGCTGCCGGGACGGACCTTAGCTATGGCTACACCTTC.

This clonotype was observed many times. The gene calls are TRBV28 and TRBJ2-7; D gene unclear. CDR1 is MDHEN and CDR2 is SYDVKM in the germline V gene. V gave up 6 bases and J gave up 3 bases, with 15 bases separating them. The CDR3 runs 14 residues. The CDR3 spells CASSSVMTLYEQYF. The CDR3, as DNA: TGTGCCAGCAGCTCGGTAATGACCCTCTACGAGCAGTACTTC.

This clonotype is hyperexpanded in the sample. The V and J genes are TRBV11-2 and TRBJ2-1; D is undetermined. The V end was cut by 2 bases, the J end by 8 bases, with 10 bases between. The CDR3 contains 13 residues. Germline assignment: CDR1 SGHAT and CDR2 FQNNGV. The CDR3 loop is CASSLNDAYEQFF. CDR3 bases: TGTGCCAGCAGCTTAAATGATGCCTATGAGCAGTTCTTC.

CDR3 in amino acids: CASSRQQGAYADTQYF. In nucleotides, the CDR3 is TGCGCCAGCAGCCGGCAACAGGGGGCCTACGCAGATACGCAGTATTTT. This chain joins TRBV5-1 and TRBJ2-3; 9 bases align to TRBD1. CDR3 length equals 16 residues. J gave up 4 bases and V 4 bases, and 10 bases lay outside the gene matches. From germline, CDR1 is SGHRS and CDR2 YFSETQ.

About this clonotype: A single base separates this from a much larger clone, so it may be a read error. V gene TRBV30 combines with J gene TRBJ2-7; D gene uncertain. The V gene's germline CDR1 is GTSNPN and CDR2 SVGIG (reference sequence). The CDR3 contains 13 residues. This CDR3 is CAWSVGISYGQYF. The DNA of the CDR3 is TGTGCCTGGAGTGTAGGGATCTCCTACGGGCAGTACTTC.